This is a list of T cell receptor beta chains from one sample in a study of OX40 agonist ivuxolimab in advanced cancers. The assay was immunoSEQ multiplex PCR, and TCRdb's table has in-frame clones only and misses some. The table includes fewer than 60,000 clones, around 85% detected once. Sequenced material: CD4+ or CD8+ T cells sorted from blood, taken in a trial of the OX40 agonist ivuxolimab. The receptors were gathered from an adult with an advanced solid tumor such as melanoma, head and neck, liver or kidney cancer. CDR3s include the opening cysteine and the closing phenylalanine or tryptophan. A D gene is named only where the DNA matches it firmly. Clone size appears in some rows only: once, few, many, or a class for an expanded clone.

v_gene	j_gene	d_gene	abundance	CDR3aa
TRBV19	TRBJ1-1	.	.	CASSIGVMRGSNTEAFF
TRBV15	TRBJ2-2	.	.	CATSRARDETGELFF
TRBV7-9	TRBJ2-5	TRBD2	.	CASRTSGGPQETQYF
TRBV30	TRBJ1-2	.	.	CAWSVIPQGRDANYGYTF
TRBV6-5	TRBJ1-1	.	.	CASSFQVTEAFF
TRBV29-1	TRBJ1-2	.	.	CSVVEVTAYNYGYTF
TRBV2	TRBJ2-3	TRBD2	.	CAGSPSGAGDTQYF
TRBV6-5	TRBJ1-5	.	.	CASSYSTGDSNQPQHF
TRBV6-1	TRBJ1-2	.	.	CASSQNYGYTF
TRBV7-2	TRBJ1-4	.	.	CASSLAGRPNEKLFF
TRBV6-6	TRBJ2-5	.	.	CASTPTSPKETQYF
TRBV27	TRBJ1-5	.	.	CASSPGALPQPQHF
TRBV18	TRBJ1-2	.	once	CASSPPGDFTNYGYTF
TRBV9	TRBJ1-3	.	.	CASSVGRQAGNTIYF
TRBV27	TRBJ1-5	.	.	CASSLSRTQPQHF
TRBV25-1	TRBJ1-1	.	.	CASSFGTVNTEAFF
TRBV11-2	TRBJ2-2	TRBD1	once	CASSLDSWGTGEPGELFF
TRBV5-8	TRBJ2-1	TRBD2	.	CASSSSGSGGTSSYNEQFF
TRBV12-1	TRBJ2-7	.	once	CASKTGGKVKSYEQYF
TRBV7-9	TRBJ2-1	.	.	CASSLASGYPNEQFF
TRBV6-5	TRBJ2-7	.	few	CASSRDSPYEQYF
TRBV4-1	TRBJ1-5	.	medium-sized	CASSQEGGSQPQHF
TRBV5-6	TRBJ1-4	.	.	CASSLENEKLFF
TRBV7-2	TRBJ2-7	TRBD2	.	CASSPGGGSEQYF
TRBV7-9	TRBJ1-1	TRBD1	.	CASSSTGTGLMNTEAFF
TRBV4-1	TRBJ2-1	TRBD1	.	CASSQHTLDRGENEQFF
TRBV11-2	TRBJ2-3	TRBD1	.	CASSSEPTGAYTDTQYF
TRBV7-6	TRBJ1-2	TRBD1	.	CASSPGGAGYGYTF
TRBV7-2	TRBJ2-7	.	.	CASSLGLSYEQYF
TRBV6-1	TRBJ1-6	TRBD1	.	CASSDTGGRVNSPLHF
TRBV27	TRBJ2-7	.	.	CASSLSAGEWANEQYF
TRBV7-9	TRBJ1-2	.	.	CASSMGIYGYTF
TRBV27	TRBJ1-5	TRBD1	.	CASSTGGGFSNQPQHF
TRBV5-6	TRBJ1-1	TRBD1	.	CASSPSGTGGYSTEAFF
TRBV29-1	TRBJ2-7	TRBD1	once	CSVEKAGGNYEQYF
TRBV5-6	TRBJ2-5	.	once	CASSFLGMERIETQYF
TRBV30	TRBJ1-5	.	.	CAWRGEGHNQPQHF
TRBV19	TRBJ2-1	.	.	CASSIAEGRLVDNEQFF
TRBV7-6	TRBJ1-1	TRBD1	.	CASSSYTDRVETEAFF
TRBV5-1	TRBJ2-7	.	medium-sized	CASSLARGLSSYEQYF
TRBV2	TRBJ1-1	TRBD1	.	CASSEVGQGWGNTEAFF
TRBV5-4	TRBJ2-1	.	once	CASRPPGQQYNEQFF
TRBV4-3	TRBJ2-2	TRBD2	.	CASSLGRGRGELFF
TRBV13	TRBJ2-4	.	.	CASSLGQTKNIQYF
TRBV6-5	TRBJ2-3	.	.	CASSPGEDTQYF
TRBV5-1	TRBJ2-2	.	.	CASSLGASVGELFF
TRBV19	TRBJ1-2	.	.	CASSWRGWEYGYTF
TRBV5-6	TRBJ1-1	.	.	CASSLETTGSTEAFF
TRBV9	TRBJ2-1	.	.	CASSVSGTQGGNNEQFF
TRBV13	TRBJ2-6	.	.	CASSGQDLPGPGQSSGANVLTF
TRBV7-9	TRBJ2-2	.	.	CASSPGGGELFF